The 25 T cell receptor beta chains below all came from one sample that was sequenced in a study of T cells in Graves' hyperthyroidism and ophthalmopathy. Amplification yielded TCR beta CDR3 regions, with RNA transcripts as the source. A set of HTBI primers served as the primers for a first-round RT-PCR of the TCR CDR3. TCRdb re-derived calls from the multiplex PCR reads in MiXCR, one entry per CDR3 protein. The profile shows hundreds of thousands of distinct CDR3 sequences, 35% of them singletons. Material: blood. Receptor source: a woman in her forties with Graves' hyperthyroidism.

Turning to this clonotype: A much larger clone is a single base away; this may be a read error. J is TRBJ1-1 and V is TRBV12-3 or TRBV12-4; D unresolved. Trimming cost V 6 bases and J 8 bases, with 13 bases left between them. CDR3 length: 12 amino acids. The CDR3 is CASREPAREAFF. As DNA, the CDR3 is TGTGCCAGCAGGGAACCTGCGCGAGAAGCTTTCTTT.

Concerning this clonotype itself: One base away lies a much larger clone, so this may be a sequencing read error. The chain couples TRBV6-5 to TRBJ1-2; weak D call: TRBD1 (5 bases). CDR3 length: 15 amino acids. Germline CDR1 MNHEY, CDR2 SVGAGI. CDR3 in DNA: TGTGCCAGCAGGTGGGAAGGCAGGGCAAACTATGGCCACACCTTC. Encoded protein: CASRWEGRANYGHTF.

This chain uses TRBV28 with TRBJ1-2; weak D call: TRBD1 (6 bases). Trimming cost V 2 bases and J 2 bases, with 15 bases left between them. The CDR3 has 16 amino acids. Germline V gene data show CDR1 as MDHEN and CDR2 as SYDVKM. DNA of the CDR3: TGTGCCAGCAGTTTAAGGGGCTACAGGGAGAACTATGGCTACACCTTC. Its translation: CASSLRGYRENYGYTF.

Regarding this clonotype: This could be a read error, since a much larger clone is one nucleotide away. The rearrangement links TRBV6-6 to TRBJ2-7; 7 bases line up with TRBD1. The CDR3 consists of 13 residues. Germline lookup yields CDR1 MNHNY and CDR2 SVGAGI (reference sequence). Unmatched junction bases numbered 3, after V lost 5 bases and J lost 2 bases. The CDR3 is CASSKGTAYEQYF. CDR3 nucleotide sequence: TGTGCCAGCAGTAAAGGGACAGCCTACGAGCAGTACTTC.

The gene calls are TRBV6-5 and TRBJ2-7, with D perhaps matching TRBD1 (5 bases). Trimming cost V 7 bases and J 9 bases, with 16 bases left between them. Germline V gene lookup returns CDR1 MNHEY and CDR2 SVGAGI. The CDR3 runs 12 residues. CDR3 loop: CASNPVSGRQYF. DNA of the CDR3: TGTGCCAGCAACCCGGTTTCAGGGCGGCAGTACTTC.

This clonotype was counted many times. This chain joins TRBV19 and TRBJ2-7; TRBD1 aligns across 11 bases. Unmatched junction bases numbered 5, after V lost 8 bases and J lost 5 bases. CDR1 and CDR2 from the germline V gene are LNHDA and SQIVND (reference sequence). The CDR3 length is 13 residues. CDR3 protein: CASGTGGINEQYF. CDR3 nucleotide sequence: TGTGCCAGTGGGACAGGGGGGATCAACGAGCAGTACTTC.

This clonotype has ten or more counts. J is TRBJ1-6 and V is TRBV19; 10 positions match TRBD1. CDR1 and CDR2 (germline): LNHDA, SQIVND (reference sequence). This CDR3 has 13 residues. V lost 10 bases and J lost 8; bases outside the gene matches: 5. CDR3 in amino acids: CATKDRGYSPLHF. The CDR3 bases are TGTGCCACTAAGGACAGGGGGTATTCACCCCTCCACTTT.

CDR3 nucleotides: TGTGCCAGCACCAGGGGTTCAGAGCGGGGTGGCACTGAAGCTTTCTTT. Residues: CASTRGSERGGTEAFF. The chain couples TRBV11-1 to TRBJ1-1; tentatively, D is TRBD1 (6 bases). This CDR3 contains 16 residues. Germline V gives CDR1 SGHAT, CDR2 FQDESV (reference sequence). Deletions cut 7 bases from V and 4 bases from J, with 22 bases between.

To note about this clonotype: A clone one base away is much larger, so this may be a read error. The chain employs TRBV7-6 and TRBJ2-2; D uncertain. V dropped 2 bases and J dropped 2 bases, with 12 bases sitting between them. Germline V gene data show CDR1 as SGHVS and CDR2 as FNYEAQ. The CDR3 length is 16 residues. The chain's CDR3 is CASSLSRRSNTGELFF. The DNA for the CDR3 is TGTGCCAGCAGCTTAAGCAGGAGATCTAACACCGGGGAGCTGTTTTTT. Full variable domain (missing parts from reference TRBV7-6 and TRBJ2-2): GAGVSQSPRYKVTKRGQDVALRCDPISGHVSLYWYRQALGQGPEFLTYFNYEAQQDKSGLPNDRFSAERPEGSISTLTIQRTEQRDSAMYRCASSLSRRSNTGELFFGEGSRLTVL.

The chain recombines TRBV7-3 with TRBJ1-1; D possibly corresponds to TRBD1 (6 bases). The germline gives CDR1 SGHTA, CDR2 FQGTGA. Deletions cut 5 bases from V and 1 base from J, with 14 bases between. The CDR3 is 15 amino acids. The chain's CDR3 is CASSPNDRRNTEAFF. CDR3 bases: TGTGCCAGCAGCCCTAACGACAGGCGGAACACTGAAGCTTTCTTT.

The table lists this clonotype with a few counts. A junction boundary mismatches the germline segment, possibly from a read error. The chain carries TRBV6-4 and TRBJ1-3; D gene ambiguous. Per germline, CDR1 MRHNA and CDR2 SNTAGT. The CDR3 has 14 amino acids. Here the CDR3 reads CASSDETTGSTIYF. DNA of the CDR3: TGTGCCAGCAGTGACGAGACAACTGGAAGCACCATATATTTT.

This clonotype has only a few counts. Mismatch with germline at one junction end may stem from a read error. This chain connects TRBV7-2 to TRBJ2-7, with D possibly matching TRBD2 (7 bases). This CDR3 comprises 15 residues. Germline CDR1 SGHTA, CDR2 FQGNSA. CDR3 nucleotides: TGCGCCAGCAGCCAAAACGGGGGGCGTCGGAACGAGCAGTACTTC. Its translation is CASSQNGGRRNEQYF.

This clonotype showed up many times. The chain is built from TRBV25-1 and TRBJ1-1; D may be TRBD1 (5 bases). Per germline, CDR1 MGHDK and CDR2 SYGVNS. With 2 bases removed from V and 0 bases from J, the gap between germline ends came to 16 bases. There are 17 residues in the CDR3. CDR3: CASSEGTSGDMNTEAFF. Here the CDR3 DNA reads TGTGCCAGCAGTGAAGGGACCTCGGGGGATATGAACACTGAAGCTTTCTTT.

This clonotype was recorded a few times. This chain connects TRBV6-4 to TRBJ1-2, with 8 positions matching TRBD1. Unmatched junction bases numbered 14, after V lost 6 bases and J lost 8 bases. The CDR3 covers 15 residues. Germline-derived CDR1 and CDR2 are MRHNA and SNTAGT. The CDR3 here is CASRPGTGSYHGYTF. The CDR3 nucleotides are TGTGCCAGCAGACCTGGGACAGGAAGTTACCACGGCTACACCTTC.

There are many counts of this clonotype. V gene TRBV6-2 or TRBV6-3 combines with J gene TRBJ1-2; TRBD1 matches 7 bases. This CDR3 contains 13 residues. Trimming removed 6 bases from V and 4 bases from J; junction bases left unmatched: 5. CDR1 is MNHEY and CDR2 is SVGEGT in the germline V gene. CDR3 protein: CASSDRDSYGYTF. CDR3 in DNA: TGTGCCAGCAGCGACCGGGACAGCTATGGCTACACCTTC.

The table lists this clonotype with many counts. This chain connects TRBV7-9 to TRBJ2-2; no reliable D call. The germline V and J ends were trimmed by 2 bases and 4 bases, with 5 bases remaining between them. The germline V gene encodes CDR1 SEHNR and CDR2 FQNEAQ (reference sequence). The CDR3 covers 13 residues. Here the CDR3 reads CASSLYGTGELFF. The CDR3 region has the DNA TGTGCCAGCAGCTTATACGGCACCGGGGAGCTGTTTTTT.

J is TRBJ2-5 and V is TRBV20-1, with a tentative D call TRBD2 (7 bases). Germline CDR1 reads DFQATT; CDR2 reads SNEGSKA (reference sequence). CDR3 size: 17 residues. V lost 0 bases to trimming and J lost 3 bases, with 20 bases between them. The CDR3 protein is CSARDGRGRAGKETQYF. The CDR3 nucleotides read TGCAGTGCTAGAGATGGAAGGGGGAGAGCGGGGAAAGAGACCCAGTACTTC.

The chain has TRBV19 and TRBJ1-2; 11 nucleotides match TRBD1. The CDR3 runs 18 residues. Germline values: CDR1 LNHDA, CDR2 SQIVND (reference sequence). Trimming removed 8 bases from V and 4 bases from J; junction bases left unmatched: 18. CDR3 in amino acids: CASQTSDRGQGTGYGYTF. DNA for the CDR3: TGTGCCAGTCAAACATCGGACAGGGGGCAGGGTACGGGCTATGGCTACACCTTC.

Only one count was recorded for this clonotype. At one of its ends the junction is not consistent with the germline gene, which may arise from a read error. The rearrangement links TRBV10-1 to TRBJ2-7; TRBD1 aligns across 7 bases. CDR1 is WNHNN and CDR2 is SYGVQD in the germline V gene (reference sequence). The CDR3 extends over 14 amino acids. The CDR3 nucleotides are TGCGCCAGCAATGAGGGACAGAACTCCTACGAGCAGTACTTC. As protein: CASNEGQNSYEQYF.

With regard to this clonotype: Since a much larger clone is just one base distant, this may be a read error. The rearrangement uses TRBV20-1 and TRBJ1-2, with D unclear. The CDR3 runs 14 residues. Germline CDR1 DFQATT, CDR2 SNEGSKA (reference sequence). The DNA of the CDR3 is TGCAGTCCGAGAGACACGTCGACGAACTATGACTACACCTTC. It encodes CSPRDTSTNYDYTF.

This clonotype has ten or more counts. This chain links TRBV2 with TRBJ1-1, with TRBD1 matching 7 bases. CDR1 is SNHLY and CDR2 is FYNNEI in the germline V gene. With V trimmed by 5 bases and J by 0 bases, 3 bases remained unmatched. CDR3 length: 14 residues. In DNA, the CDR3 is TGTGCCAGCAGTATTACAGGGGTGAACACTGAAGCTTTCTTT. Residues: CASSITGVNTEAFF.

V gene TRBV27 combines with J gene TRBJ1-6; the D is unclear. V was clipped by 5 bases and J by 7 bases, with 6 bases between them. The CDR3 length is 12 residues. The V gene's germline CDR1 is MNHEY and CDR2 SMNVEV (reference sequence). The CDR3 protein is CASSIPNSPLHF. In nucleotides, the CDR3 is TGTGCCAGCAGTATACCGAATTCACCCCTCCACTTT.

This clonotype was seen a few times. V gene TRBV12-3 or TRBV12-4 combines with J gene TRBJ2-7; a weak D match, TRBD1 (7 bases). There are 14 residues in the CDR3. Trimming stripped 6 bases from V and 2 bases from J, with 14 bases between. The CDR3 region is CASRQGGMTYEQYF. As DNA, the CDR3 is TGTGCCAGCAGGCAGGGGGGCATGACCTACGAGCAGTACTTC.

This clonotype was recorded a few times. The gene calls are TRBV6-5 and TRBJ1-5; D gene ambiguous. This CDR3 contains 13 residues. Germline values: CDR1 MNHEY, CDR2 SVGAGI. Trimming pared 2 bases from V and 3 bases from J, leaving 5 bases between. The CDR3 protein is CASSYIPNQPQHF. Here the CDR3 DNA reads TGTGCCAGCAGTTACATACCCAATCAGCCCCAGCATTTT.

V gene TRBV12-3 or TRBV12-4 combines with J gene TRBJ1-1; D uncertain. V lost 6 bases and J lost 5, with 22 bases in between. The CDR3 has 16 residues. This chain's CDR3 is CASSRRAALGGTEAFF. CDR3 in DNA: TGTGCCAGCAGCCGACGAGCTGCGCTCGGCGGTACTGAAGCTTTCTTT.